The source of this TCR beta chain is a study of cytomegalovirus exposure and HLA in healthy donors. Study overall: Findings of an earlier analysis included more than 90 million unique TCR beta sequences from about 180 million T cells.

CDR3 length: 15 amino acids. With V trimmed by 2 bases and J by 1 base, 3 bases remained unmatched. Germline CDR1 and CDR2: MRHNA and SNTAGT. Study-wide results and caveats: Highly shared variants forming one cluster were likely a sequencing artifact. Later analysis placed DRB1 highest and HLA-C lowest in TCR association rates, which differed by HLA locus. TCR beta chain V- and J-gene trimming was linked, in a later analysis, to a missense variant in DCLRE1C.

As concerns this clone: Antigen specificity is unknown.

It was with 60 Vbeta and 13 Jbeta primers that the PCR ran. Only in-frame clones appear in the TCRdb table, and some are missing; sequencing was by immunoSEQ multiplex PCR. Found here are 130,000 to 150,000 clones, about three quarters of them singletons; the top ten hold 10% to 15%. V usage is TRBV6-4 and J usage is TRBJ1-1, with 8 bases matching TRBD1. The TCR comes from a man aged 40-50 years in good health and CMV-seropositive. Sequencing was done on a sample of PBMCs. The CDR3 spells CASSDPGQGNTEAFF. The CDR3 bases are TGTGCCAGCAGTGACCCAGGACAGGGGAACACTGAAGCTTTCTTT.